This T cell receptor (beta chain) was captured by sequencing in a study of T cell responses to AZD1222 COVID-19 vaccine (dated by TCRdb to about 2021). Some background on the complete study: A total of approximately 240 trial participants underwent TCR sequencing, of whom 207 received two doses of AZD1222 and 26 received two doses of the MenACWY control vaccine. Enrollment into the trials was organized by age into subgroups of 18-55, 56-69 and 70-plus years, and those subgroups contained approximately 150, 30 and 60 TCR-sequenced participants, respectively.

The CDR3 regions of human TCRbeta chains were subjected to immunosequencing. Per the original workflow: Repertoire TCRs were matched against a reference library of SARS-CoV-2-specific TCRs generated with the MIRA antigen-specificity platform. Breadth was defined as the fraction of unique TCRs that were SARS-CoV-2-associated. Depth was defined as the fraction of total T cells that were SARS-CoV-2-associated. Using the MIRA data, each spike-specific TCR was assigned both to the spike region to which the TCR was reactive and to a CD4 or CD8 class. Log10-transformed breadth and depth values were compared by one-way ANOVA with Sidak's multiple comparisons tests. The immuneACCESS repertoire file appears here via TCRdb, limited to in-frame rearrangements. These files lack a portion of the clones; in checked studies, under half of the deficit traces to unresolved V genes, and the cause of the others is not known. For V, J and clone size, that table is used; D and trimming come from the DNA. This sample is represented by 90,000 to 110,000 clones; roughly 90% of them were singletons. The ten most abundant clones make up 9.5% to 15% of the sample.

The time point label here, explained by the study, means: baseline before first vaccination. The treatment or condition label, as the study defines it: meningococcal conjugate vaccine given as trial control. Vaccinee samples came from UK trials COV001 and COV002, including a single-blind randomized controlled phase 2/3 trial of AZD1222 (ChAdOx1 nCoV-19) in healthy adults. For TCRbeta chain sequencing, PBMC samples were collected from trial participants at day 0 and at day 28 after the second dose. Per the germline V gene, SGHTA is the CDR1 and FQGTGA is the CDR2. From cysteine to phenylalanine, the CDR3 is 15 amino acids long. Only the CDR3 region is kept as DNA, spanning 45 bases read in frame from base 1. Clipping removes 2 bases from V and 7 bases from J, with 4 as the unmatched junction base count. This clone has just one count. What antigen it recognizes has not been identified. No much larger clone exists at a distance of one base, and base qualities are not known.

Results the study describes overall, beyond this receptor: The vaccine-associated CD4 TCRs covered the entire spike protein, and the dominant responses fell in regions 160-218 and 743-854. Conclusions about previously exposed vaccinees are limited, since just five to seven AZD1222 recipients were seropositive for SARS-CoV-2 at baseline. Epitopes outside the regions mutated in the B.1.351 and B.1.1.7 variants were reportedly recognized by nearly half of the unique spike-specific TCRs. In the small 56-69-year group, the increase in depth fell short of significance, most likely because of low power. Spike-specific TCR breadth and depth rose significantly after two AZD1222 doses compared with day 0 and with MenACWY recipients. Because no samples from the day 14 peak response were available, repertoires could be characterized only after the peak T cell response. Participants were mostly white British and included more females than males, and it was suggested by the authors that clonal diversity may have been underestimated.

The receptor was isolated from an adult in good health. Sequenced here: peripheral blood, sampled on day 0 of MenACWY control vaccination. The sequence joins TRBV7-3 to TRBJ1-6, with 8 bases in between that match TRBD1. The nucleotides read TGTGCCAGCAGCTTACTTGGGACAGGAAATTCACCCCTCCACTTT. This is translated as CASSLLGTGNSPLHF.